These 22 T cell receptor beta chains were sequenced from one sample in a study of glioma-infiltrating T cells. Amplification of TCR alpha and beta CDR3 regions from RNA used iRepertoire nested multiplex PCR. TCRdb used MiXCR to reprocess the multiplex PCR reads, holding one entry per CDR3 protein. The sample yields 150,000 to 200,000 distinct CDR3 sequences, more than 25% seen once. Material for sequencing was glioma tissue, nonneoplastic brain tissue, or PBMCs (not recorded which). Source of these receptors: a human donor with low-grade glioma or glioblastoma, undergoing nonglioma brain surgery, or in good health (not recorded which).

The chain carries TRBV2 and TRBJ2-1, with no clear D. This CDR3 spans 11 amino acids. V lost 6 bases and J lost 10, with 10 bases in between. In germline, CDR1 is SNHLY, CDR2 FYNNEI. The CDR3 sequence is CASRGSYEQFF. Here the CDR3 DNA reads TGTGCCAGCAGGGGTTCCTACGAGCAGTTCTTC. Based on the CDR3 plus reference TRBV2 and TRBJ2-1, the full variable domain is EPEVTQTPSHQVTQMGQEVILRCVPISNHLYFYWYRQILGQKVEFLVSFYNNEISEKSEIFDDQFSVERPDGSNFTLKIRSTKLEDSAMYFCASRGSYEQFFGPGTRLTVL.

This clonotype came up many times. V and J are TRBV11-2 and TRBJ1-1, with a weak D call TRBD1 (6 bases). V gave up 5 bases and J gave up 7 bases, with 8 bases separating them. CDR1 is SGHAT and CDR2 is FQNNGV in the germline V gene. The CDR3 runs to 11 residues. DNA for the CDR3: TGTGCCAGCAGCCGGACAGTTGAAGCTTTCTTT. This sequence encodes CASSRTVEAFF. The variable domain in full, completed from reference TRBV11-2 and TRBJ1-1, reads EAGVAQSPRYKIIEKRQSVAFWCNPISGHATLYWYQQILGQGPKLLIQFQNNGVVDDSQLPKDRFSAERLKGVDSTLKIQPAKLEDSAVYLCASSRTVEAFFGQGTRLTVV.

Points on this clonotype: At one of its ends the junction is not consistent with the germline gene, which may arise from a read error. CDR3 DNA sequence: TGTGCCGGCAGTTACAGGTCTGGCAATGAGCAGTTCTTC. This gives the protein CAGSYRSGNEQFF. The chain couples TRBV28 to TRBJ2-1; D perhaps matches TRBD1 (5 bases). The CDR3 spans 13 residues. The germline V gene has CDR1 MDHEN and CDR2 SYDVKM.

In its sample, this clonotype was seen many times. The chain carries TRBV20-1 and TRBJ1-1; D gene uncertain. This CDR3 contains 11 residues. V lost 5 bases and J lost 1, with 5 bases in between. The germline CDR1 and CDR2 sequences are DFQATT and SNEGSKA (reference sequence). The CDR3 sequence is CSAEGNTEAFF. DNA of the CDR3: TGCAGTGCTGAGGGGAACACTGAAGCTTTCTTT.

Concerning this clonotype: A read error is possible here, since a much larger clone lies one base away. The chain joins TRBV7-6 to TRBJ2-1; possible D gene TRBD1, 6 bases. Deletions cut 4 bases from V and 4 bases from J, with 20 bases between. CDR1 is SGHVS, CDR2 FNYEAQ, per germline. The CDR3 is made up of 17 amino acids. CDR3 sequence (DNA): TGTGCCAGCAGCTACTATCACCTGGACAGATCGTACAATGAGCAGTTCTTC. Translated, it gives CASSYYHLDRSYNEQFF.

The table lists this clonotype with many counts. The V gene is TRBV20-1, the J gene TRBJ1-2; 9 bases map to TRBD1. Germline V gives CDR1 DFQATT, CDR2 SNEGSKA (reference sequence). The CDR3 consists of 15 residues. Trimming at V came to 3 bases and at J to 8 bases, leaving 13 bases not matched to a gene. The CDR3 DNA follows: TGCAGTGCTAGGCCAACCGGGACAGGGAATAGGGGCTACACCTTC. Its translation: CSARPTGTGNRGYTF.

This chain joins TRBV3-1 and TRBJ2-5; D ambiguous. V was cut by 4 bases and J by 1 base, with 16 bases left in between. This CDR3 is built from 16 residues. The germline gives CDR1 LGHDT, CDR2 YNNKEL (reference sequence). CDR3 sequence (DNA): TGTGCCAGCAGCCGACAAGCCGGGCAGAGCCAAGAGACCCAGTACTTC. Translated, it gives CASSRQAGQSQETQYF.

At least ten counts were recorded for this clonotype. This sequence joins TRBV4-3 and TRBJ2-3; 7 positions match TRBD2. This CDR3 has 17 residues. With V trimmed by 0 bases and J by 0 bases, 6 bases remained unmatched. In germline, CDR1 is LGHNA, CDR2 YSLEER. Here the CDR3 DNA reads TGCGCCAGCAGCCAAGATCTCGCTAGCGGAAGCACAGATACGCAGTATTTT. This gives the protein CASSQDLASGSTDTQYF.

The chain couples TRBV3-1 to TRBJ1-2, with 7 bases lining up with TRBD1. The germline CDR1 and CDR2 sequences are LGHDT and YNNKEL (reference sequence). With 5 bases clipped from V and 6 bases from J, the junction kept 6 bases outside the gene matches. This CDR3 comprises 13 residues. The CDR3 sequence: CASSSPGGDGYTF. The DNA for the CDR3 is TGTGCCAGCAGCAGCCCAGGGGGGGATGGCTACACCTTC.

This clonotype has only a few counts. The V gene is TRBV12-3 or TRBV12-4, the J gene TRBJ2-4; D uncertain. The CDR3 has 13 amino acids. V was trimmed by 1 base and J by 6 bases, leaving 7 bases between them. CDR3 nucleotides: TGTGCCAGCAGTTTAGGACGGCTAAACATTCAGTACTTC. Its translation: CASSLGRLNIQYF.

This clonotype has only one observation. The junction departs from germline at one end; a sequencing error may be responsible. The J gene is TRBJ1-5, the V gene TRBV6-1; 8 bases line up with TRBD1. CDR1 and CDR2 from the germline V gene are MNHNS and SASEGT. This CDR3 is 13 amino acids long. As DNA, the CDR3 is TGTGCCGGCAGAGGACAGGGCACTCAGCACCAGCATTTT. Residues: CAGRGQGTQHQHF.

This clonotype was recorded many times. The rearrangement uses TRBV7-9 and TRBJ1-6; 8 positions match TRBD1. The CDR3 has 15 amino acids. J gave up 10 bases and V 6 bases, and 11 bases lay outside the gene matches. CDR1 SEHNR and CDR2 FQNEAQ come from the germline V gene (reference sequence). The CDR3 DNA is TGTGCCAGCAGTTTAAAGACAGGGGTGTTATCACCCCTCCACTTT. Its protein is CASSLKTGVLSPLHF.

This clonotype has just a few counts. CDR3 coding DNA: TGTGCCAGCAGCTGGAGGGTAGGCACAGATACGCAGTATTTT. It specifies CASSWRVGTDTQYF. The V gene is TRBV12-3 or TRBV12-4, the J gene TRBJ2-3; TRBD2 is a possible D gene (6 bases). CDR3 length equals 14 residues. V gave up 6 bases and J gave up 1 base, with 11 bases separating them.

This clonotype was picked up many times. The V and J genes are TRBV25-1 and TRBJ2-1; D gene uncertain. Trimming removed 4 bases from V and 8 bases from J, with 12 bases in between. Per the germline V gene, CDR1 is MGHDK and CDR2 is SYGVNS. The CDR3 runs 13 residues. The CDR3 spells CASSGFGYDEQFF. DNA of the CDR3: TGTGCCAGCAGTGGATTCGGGTACGATGAGCAGTTCTTC.

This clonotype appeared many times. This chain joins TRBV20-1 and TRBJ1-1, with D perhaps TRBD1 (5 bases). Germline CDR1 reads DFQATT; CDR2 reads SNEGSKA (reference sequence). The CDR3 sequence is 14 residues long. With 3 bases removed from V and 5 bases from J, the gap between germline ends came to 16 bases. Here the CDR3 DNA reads TGCAGTGCTAGGGGGCTAGGGGCGGGAACTGAAGCTTTCTTT. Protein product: CSARGLGAGTEAFF.

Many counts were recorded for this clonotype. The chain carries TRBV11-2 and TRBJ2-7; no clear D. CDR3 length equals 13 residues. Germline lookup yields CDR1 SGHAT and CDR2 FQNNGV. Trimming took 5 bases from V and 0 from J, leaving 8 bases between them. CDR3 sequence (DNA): TGTGCCAGCAGCCGAGACGGCTCCTACGAGCAGTACTTC. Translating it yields CASSRDGSYEQYF.

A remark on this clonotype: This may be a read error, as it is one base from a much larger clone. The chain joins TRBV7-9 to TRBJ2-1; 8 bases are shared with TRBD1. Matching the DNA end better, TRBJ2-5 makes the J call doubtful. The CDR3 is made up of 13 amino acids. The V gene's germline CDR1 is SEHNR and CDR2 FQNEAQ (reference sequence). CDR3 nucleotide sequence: TGTGCCATCAGTGGACAGGGAATGGAGACCCAGTACTTC. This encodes CAISGQGMETQYF.

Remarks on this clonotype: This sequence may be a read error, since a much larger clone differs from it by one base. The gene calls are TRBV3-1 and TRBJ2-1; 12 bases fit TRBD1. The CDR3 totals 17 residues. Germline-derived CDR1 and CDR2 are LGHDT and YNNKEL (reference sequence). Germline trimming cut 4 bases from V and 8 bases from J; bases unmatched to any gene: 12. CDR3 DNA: TGTGCCAGCAGCCTATCACCGGGACAGGGGGCTCTAGATGAGCAGTTCTTC. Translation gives CASSLSPGQGALDEQFF.

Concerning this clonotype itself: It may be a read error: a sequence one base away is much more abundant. The CDR3 region has the DNA TGTGCCACTTCAGGACAGGTGAGCAATCAGCCCCAGCATTTT. It translates to CATSGQVSNQPQHF. The chain combines TRBV18 with TRBJ1-5; 7 nucleotides line up with TRBD1. In germline, CDR1 is KGHSH, CDR2 LQKENI. The CDR3 contains 14 residues. V shed 10 bases and J 1 base; nucleotides not matched to a gene: 7. Variable domain in full (rest from reference TRBV18 and TRBJ1-5): NAGVMQNPRHLVRRRGQEARLRCSPMKGHSHVYWYRQLPEEGLKFMVYLQKENIIDESGMPKERFSAEFPKEGPSILRIQQVVRGDSAAYFCATSGQVSNQPQHFGDGTRLSIL.

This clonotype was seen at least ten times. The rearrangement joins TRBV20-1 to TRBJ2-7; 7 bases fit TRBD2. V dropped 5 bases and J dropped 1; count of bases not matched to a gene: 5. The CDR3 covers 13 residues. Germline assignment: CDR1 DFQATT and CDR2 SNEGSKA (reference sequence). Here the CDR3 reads CSAPSGMSYEQYF. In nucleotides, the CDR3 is TGCAGTGCTCCAAGCGGGATGTCCTACGAGCAGTACTTC.

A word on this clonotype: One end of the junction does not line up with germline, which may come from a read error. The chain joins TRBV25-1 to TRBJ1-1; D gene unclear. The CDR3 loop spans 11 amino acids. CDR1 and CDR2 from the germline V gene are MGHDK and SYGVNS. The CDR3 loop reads CASRLLAEALF. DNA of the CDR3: TGTGCCAGCAGGTTGCTAGCTGAAGCTCTCTTT.

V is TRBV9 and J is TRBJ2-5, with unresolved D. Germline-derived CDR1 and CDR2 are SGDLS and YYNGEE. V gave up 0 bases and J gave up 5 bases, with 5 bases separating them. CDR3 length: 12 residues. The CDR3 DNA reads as TGTGCCAGCAGCGTAGACGGTGAGACCCAGTACTTC. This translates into CASSVDGETQYF. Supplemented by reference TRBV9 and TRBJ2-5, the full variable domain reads DSGVTQTPKHLITATGQRVTLRCSPRSGDLSVYWYQQSLDQGLQFLIQYYNGEERAKGNILERFSAQQFPDLHSELNLSSLELGDSALYFCASSVDGETQYFGPGTRLLVL.